The 5 T cell receptor beta chains in this list originate from one sample, sequenced in a study of tumor-infiltrating lymphocytes in primary liver carcinoma. The tissue used was unsorted bulk material of roughly 17-34 mg. RNA and DNA were co-extracted from it with the AllPrep DNA/RNA mini kit. Starting material of 450 to 500 ng total RNA yielded TCR beta cDNA via a constant-region primer. Three nested multiplex PCR rounds, a slightly modified ARM-PCR, produced the libraries for TCR beta. TRBV1-TRBV30 forward primers paired with a C-beta reverse primer were used in the first two PCR rounds, which ran roughly 10 cycles each. A single record per CDR3 protein comes from TCRdb applying MiXCR to the multiplex PCR reads. Of some 110,000 distinct CDR3 sequences detected, approximately 80% appear once; the ten largest clones hold roughly a fifth. Source material: liver tumor tissue from sampling region 3. Stated subset: tumor region T3, left-lateral pole. The receptor source for this set is a middle-aged man with primary liver carcinoma and hepatitis B virus infection.

Turning to this clonotype: At one boundary the junction diverges from the germline segment, which might be a read error. The chain is built from TRBV14 and TRBJ2-7, with D maybe TRBD2 (5 bases). Per germline, CDR1 SGHDN and CDR2 FVKESK. The CDR3 totals 15 residues. CDR3 residues: CASSPSGWKLYEQYF. In DNA form, the CDR3 reads TGTGCTAGCAGCCCCTCGGGATGGAAACTATACGAGCAGTACTTC. Looking up the rest from reference TRBV14 and TRBJ2-7 gives the full variable domain: EAGVTQFPSHSVIEKGQTVTLRCDPISGHDNLYWYRRVMGKEIKFLLHFVKESKQDESGMPNNRFLAERTGGTYSTLKVQPAELEDSGVYFCASSPSGWKLYEQYFGPGTRLTVT.

Remarks on this clonotype: An end of the junction differs from the germline gene, which may be a read error. The V call is TRBV29-1, the J call TRBJ2-5; perhaps D is TRBD1 or TRBD2 (5 bases each). Matching the DNA end better, TRBJ2-1 makes the J call doubtful. Germline lookup yields CDR1 SQVTM and CDR2 ANQGSEA. The CDR3 totals 15 residues. For the CDR3, the DNA is TGCAGCGATGAAGCGGACATGGGGCGAGCAGAGATCCAGTTCTTC. Protein: CSDEADMGRAEIQFF.

Comment on this clonotype: Its ends do not fully match the called genes, so a read error is possible. The rearrangement links TRBV7-8 to TRBJ2-3, with TRBD2 as a possible D gene (5 bases). The length of the CDR3 is 14 residues. From germline, CDR1 is SGHVS and CDR2 FQNEAQ. The CDR3 region has the DNA TGTACCAGCGGCTCCGACTGGTACGAGGGTACGCAGTATTTT. Translation gives CTSGSDWYEGTQYF.

This clonotype was recorded once. The rearrangement joins TRBV14 to TRBJ2-1; D is uncertain. Germline loops: CDR1 SGHDN, CDR2 FVKESK. V shed 2 bases and J shed 7 bases, with 12 bases lying between them. CDR3 size: 14 residues. CDR3 sequence: CASSQNLDTNEQFF. The CDR3 DNA follows: TGTGCCAGCAGCCAAAATCTCGACACAAATGAGCAGTTCTTC.

About this clonotype: The conserved closing phenylalanine or tryptophan is absent in this CDR3, likely reflecting a read error. No DNA is shown, since the ends of the CDR3 on it are uncertain; the CDR3 is the one TCRdb lists. V usage is TRBV2 and J usage is TRBJ1-2; the table's D call, TRBD1, has no DNA check behind it. The CDR3 extends over 14 residues, inclusive of both ends. CDR1 and CDR2 from the germline V gene are SNHLY and FYNNEI. CDR3 amino acids: CASRDTGTVYSYAS.